Below, 6 T cell receptor beta chains from the same sample are listed, as sequenced in a study of cytomegalovirus exposure and HLA in healthy donors. Researchers ran the PCR with 60 Vbeta and 13 Jbeta primers. Here immunoSEQ multiplex PCR was the method, and the copy in TCRdb shows in-frame clones only, minus some. The table lists 150,000 to 200,000 clones, about 65% of them singletons. The specimen was PBMCs. The receptors were gathered from a middle-aged man in good health and CMV-seropositive.

The rearrangement links TRBV5-4 to TRBJ2-5; D not resolved. Germline CDR1 reads SGHNT; CDR2 reads YYREEE (reference sequence). CDR3 length equals 14 residues. V lost 1 base and J lost 5, with 12 bases in between. This chain's CDR3 is CASSLPNPGETQYF. In DNA form, the CDR3 reads TGTGCCAGCAGCTTGCCAAACCCCGGGGAGACCCAGTACTTC.

V and J are TRBV10-3 and TRBJ1-5; 9 bases are a match to TRBD1. Germline lookup yields CDR1 ENHRY and CDR2 SYGVKD. V lost 2 bases and J lost 4; bases outside the gene matches: 3. The CDR3 has 15 amino acids. The CDR3 region has the DNA TGTGCCATCAGTGAGGCGGGACAGGGAAATCAGCCCCAGCATTTT. Its translation: CAISEAGQGNQPQHF.

V is TRBV5-6 and J is TRBJ1-1; possibly TRBD1 for D (6 bases). Trimming removed 4 bases from V and 4 bases from J, with 14 bases in between. CDR3 length: 14 amino acids. Per the germline V gene, CDR1 is SGHDT and CDR2 is YYEEEE. Here the CDR3 reads CASSSYRAGTEAFF. The DNA of the CDR3 is TGTGCCAGCAGCAGTTACAGGGCGGGCACTGAAGCTTTCTTT.

V usage is TRBV9 and J usage is TRBJ2-2, with 7 bases lining up with TRBD1. The V gene end was trimmed by 0 bases and the J gene end by 4 bases; junction bases not matched to a gene: 6. Germline CDR1 reads SGDLS; CDR2 reads YYNGEE. The CDR3 has 16 residues. The CDR3 protein is CASSVAMGQSTGELFF. The CDR3 DNA sequence: TGTGCCAGCAGCGTAGCTATGGGACAGAGCACCGGGGAGCTGTTTTTT.

The chain joins TRBV7-2 to TRBJ2-7, with D possibly being TRBD2 (5 bases). V lost 5 bases and J lost 3, with 11 bases in between. This CDR3 contains 13 residues. Germline V lookup: CDR1 SGHTA, CDR2 FQGNSA. CDR3 sequence: CASSPSSGYEQYF. The DNA for the CDR3 is TGTGCCAGCAGCCCCAGCAGCGGCTACGAGCAGTACTTC.

The gene calls are TRBV30 and TRBJ1-1, with D perhaps TRBD1 (5 bases). This CDR3 contains 13 residues. V shed 2 bases and J shed 4 bases, with 11 bases lying between them. Germline V gene lookup returns CDR1 GTSNPN and CDR2 SVGIG (reference sequence). DNA of the CDR3: TGTGCCTGGAGTTTCCGGGGACTCACTGAAGCTTTCTTT. Its protein is CAWSFRGLTEAFF.